This T cell receptor beta chain is drawn from a study of cytomegalovirus exposure and HLA in healthy donors. Findings and caveats of the study: Apart from CMV serostatus, no immune exposure information was available. In an earlier analysis, productive rearrangement rates for most beta V segments clustered near 87% or 30%. In a later analysis, TCR beta V- and J-gene trimming showed a link to a missense DCLRE1C variant.

13 Jbeta primers and 60 Vbeta primers were used for the PCR. Profiling relied on immunoSEQ multiplex PCR, and the TCRdb table lists in-frame clones only, not all of them. Among around 200,000 clones listed, 75% to 90% were seen once. Of note for this clone: No antigen is known for it.

V gave up 3 bases and J gave up 6 bases; unmatched junction bases: 2. The germline CDR1 and CDR2 sequences are SGDLS and YYNGEE. The CDR3 is made up of 16 amino acids. This TCR derives from a man aged 50-59 years in good health and CMV-seronegative. The chain links TRBV9 to TRBJ2-2, with 16 bases identical to TRBD2. The sequencing input was PBMCs. The CDR3 DNA reads as TGTGCCAGCAGCGCCGGGACTAGCGGGAGGGCCGGGGAGCTGTTTTTT. This sequence encodes CASSAGTSGRAGELFF.